Detailed here is one T cell receptor (beta chain). Profiled with immunoSEQ multiplex PCR; TCRdb holds only in-frame clones, not every one. This sample has more than 75,000 clones, with around 85% found just once. The sample comes from a study of blood T cell repertoires in COVID-19. Study details: PBMCs, B-cell-depleted T cells, or T cells provided the cDNA or gDNA that made up the material.

CDR3 length equals 16 residues. The ends were cut back, 2 bases at V and 7 bases at J, with 18 bases in the middle. Germline V lookup: CDR1 LNHDA, CDR2 SQIVND (reference sequence). The material sequenced was peripheral blood. The TCR comes from a man aged 25 to 40 with acute or convalescent COVID-19. The V call is TRBV19, the J call TRBJ2-1; D possibly corresponds to TRBD1 (6 bases). The CDR3 loop is CASSINPIAGANEQFF. CDR3 bases: TGTGCCAGTAGTATAAATCCGATTGCAGGGGCGAATGAGCAGTTCTTC. Full variable domain (remainder filled in from reference TRBV19 and TRBJ2-1): DGGITQSPKYLFRKEGQNVTLSCEQNLNHDAMYWYRQDPGQGLRLIYYSQIVNDFQKGDIAEGYSVSREKKESFPLTVTSAQKNPTAFYLCASSINPIAGANEQFFGPGTRLTVL.